This record concerns one T cell receptor beta chain sequence. The CDR3 spans 12 residues. Looked up from germline, CDR1 is LGHDT and CDR2 is YNNKEL (reference sequence). Trimming pared 1 base from V and 8 bases from J, leaving 8 bases between. The entry originates in a study of identical twins. TCRdb independently ran MiXCR on the 5' RACE reads; one entry per CDR3 protein. The table includes roughly 290,000 distinct CDR3 sequences, roughly 8.6% detected once. The same sample was also studied in work on yellow fever vaccine responses in identical twins. From that report: Twins' T cell vaccine responses reportedly looked partly convergent, partly personalized.

The V gene is TRBV3-1, the J gene TRBJ1-2; D uncertain. Sequenced material: memory (CD45RO+) T cells sorted from blood. The sequence was obtained from a woman younger than 30 in good health. The CDR3: CASSQAREGYTF. Here the CDR3 DNA reads TGTGCCAGCAGCCAAGCAAGGGAAGGCTACACCTTC.